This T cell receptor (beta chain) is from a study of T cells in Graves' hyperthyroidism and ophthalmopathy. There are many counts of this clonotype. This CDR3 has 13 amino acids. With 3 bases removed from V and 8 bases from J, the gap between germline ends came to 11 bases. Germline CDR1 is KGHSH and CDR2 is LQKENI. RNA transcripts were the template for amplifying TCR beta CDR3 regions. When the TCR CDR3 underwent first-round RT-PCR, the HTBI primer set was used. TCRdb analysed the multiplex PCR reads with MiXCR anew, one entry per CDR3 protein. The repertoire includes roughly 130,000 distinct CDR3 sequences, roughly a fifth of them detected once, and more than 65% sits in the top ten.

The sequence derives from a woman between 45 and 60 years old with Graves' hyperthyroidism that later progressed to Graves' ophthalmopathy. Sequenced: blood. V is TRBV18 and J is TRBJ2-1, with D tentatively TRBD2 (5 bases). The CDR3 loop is CASSPNGGDEQFF. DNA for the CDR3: TGTGCCAGCTCACCTAATGGAGGCGATGAGCAGTTCTTC.